These T cell receptor beta chains were read from a single sample in a study of T cell repertoires in cytomegalovirus infection. TCRdb re-called the reads through MiXCR, storing one row per CDR3 protein. The sample contains approximately 390,000 distinct CDR3 sequences, about 35% of which appear only once. What these receptors recognize is not known. The sequenced sample was cultured PBMCs, obtained from culture after CMV antigen stimulation. The receptors stem from a human donor in good health (CMV status not recorded). Some clones in this sample may be carry-over from other donors' samples. The CDR3 runs from the conserved cysteine through the conserved F or W. A D gene is named only where the DNA matches it firmly. Expanded clones are given a class, and other clones once, few, many or no size at all.

abundance	d_gene	v_gene	j_gene	CDR3aa	CDR3nt
-	TRBD1	TRBV12-3/TRBV12-4	TRBJ1-4	CASSFPSGTVGNEKLFF	TGTGCCAGCAGTTTTCCCTCGGGGACAGTCGGTAATGAAAAACTGTTTTTT
-	-	TRBV29-1	TRBJ2-2	CSSKQAHTGELFF	TGCAGCAGTAAACAGGCCCACACCGGGGAGCTGTTTTTT
few	TRBD1	TRBV20-1	TRBJ1-4	CSARDPRQGSEKLFF	TGCAGTGCTAGAGACCCAAGACAGGGGAGCGAAAAACTGTTTTTT
-	-	TRBV4-3	TRBJ2-2	CASSQDRSGEQFF	TGCGCCAGCAGCCAAGATCGATCCGGGGAGCAGTTTTTT
-	-	TRBV20-1	TRBJ2-3	CSARGTTDTQYF	TGCAGTGCAAGAGGGACCACAGATACGCAGTATTTT
few	TRBD2	TRBV7-2	TRBJ2-1	CASSLGLASGSGGGEQFF	TGTGCCAGCAGCTTAGGGCTTGCTAGCGGCTCCGGTGGCGGTGAGCAGTTCTTC
-	-	TRBV7-2	TRBJ2-7	CASQRRSSYEQYF	TGTGCCAGCCAGCGGAGATCTTCTTACGAGCAGTACTTC
-	TRBD2	TRBV7-9	TRBJ2-1	CASSLGGLAGDYNEQFF	TGTGCCAGCAGCTTAGGTGGCCTAGCGGGAGACTACAATGAGCAGTTCTTC
few	-	TRBV6-2/TRBV6-3	TRBJ2-7	CASSLARRYSYEQYF	TGTGCCAGCAGTTTGGCCAGGCGGTATTCCTACGAGCAGTACTTC
many	-	TRBV7-2	TRBJ2-1	CASSLGPRVSERRSSYNEQFF	TGTGCCAGCAGCTTAGGCCCTCGGGTTTCGGAGCGGAGAAGCTCCTACAATGAGCAGTTCTTC
few	TRBD2	TRBV12-3/TRBV12-4	TRBJ2-1	CASSYHGGGLDYNEQFF	TGTGCCAGCAGTTACCACGGTGGGGGACTAGACTACAATGAGCAGTTCTTC
many	-	TRBV20-1	TRBJ1-1	CSASSVVGVSEAFF	TGCAGTGCTAGTTCTGTGGTTGGGGTCTCTGAAGCTTTCTTT
once	TRBD2	TRBV2	TRBJ2-1	CASNRWTSGSDEQFF	TGTGCCAGCAATCGGTGGACTAGCGGGAGCGATGAGCAGTTCTTC
few	TRBD2	TRBV7-2	TRBJ2-2	CASSLVLAGDTGELFF	TGTGCCAGCAGCTTAGTACTAGCGGGGGACACCGGGGAGCTGTTTTTT
many	TRBD2	TRBV5-4	TRBJ2-1	CASSSGSVSYNEQFF	TGTGCCAGCAGCAGCGGGAGTGTGTCCTACAATGAGCAGTTCTTC
many	-	TRBV12-3/TRBV12-4	TRBJ1-2	CASSSGDSFYGYTF	TGTGCCAGCAGTTCCGGGGACTCCTTTTATGGCTACACCTTC
-	-	TRBV19	TRBJ1-4	CASSNGGVANEKLFF	TGTGCCAGTAGTAATGGGGGAGTCGCTAATGAAAAACTGTTTTTT
-	TRBD2	TRBV4-1	TRBJ2-1	CASSQDTGEGYNEQFF	TGCGCCAGCAGCCAAGATACGGGGGAGGGGTACAATGAGCAGTTCTTC
-	-	TRBV6-6	TRBJ1-5	CASSYGLGEGDTQPQHF	TGTGCCAGCAGTTACGGATTAGGTGAAGGAGATACTCAGCCCCAGCATTTT
-	-	TRBV29-1	TRBJ2-7	CSVESVEPYEQYF	TGCAGCGTTGAATCGGTAGAACCCTACGAGCAGTACTTC
few	-	TRBV7-6	TRBJ2-7	CASSLGASSDEQYF	TGTGCCAGCAGCTTAGGGGCTAGCTCCGACGAGCAGTACTTC
few	-	TRBV6-2/TRBV6-3	TRBJ2-1	CASSYIPGKQFF	TGTGCCAGCAGTTACATTCCGGGAAAGCAGTTCTTC
few	TRBD2	TRBV4-3	TRBJ2-1	CASSQRLATPDEQFF	TGCGCCAGCAGCCAAAGACTAGCAACTCCCGATGAGCAGTTCTTC
few	TRBD1	TRBV15	TRBJ1-4	CATSKGQQQLFF	TGTGCCACCAGCAAGGGACAGCAACAACTGTTTTTT
-	-	TRBV4-3	TRBJ1-2	CASSQVGDSVDGYTF	TGCGCCAGCAGCCAAGTGGGGGATTCAGTTGACGGCTACACCTTC
-	-	TRBV6-8	TRBJ2-2	CASRNSGRRTGELFF	TGTGCCAGCAGGAACAGCGGGCGGCGCACCGGGGAGCTGTTTTTT
-	-	TRBV7-9	TRBJ2-1	CASSLTTDQQFF	TGTGCCAGCAGCTTAACGACTGATCAGCAGTTCTTC
few	TRBD2	TRBV20-1	TRBJ2-4	CSAGGDIQYF	TGCAGTGCCGGGGGGGACATTCAGTACTTC
few	-	TRBV7-9	TRBJ2-3	CASSPTDRTITDTQYF	TGTGCCAGCAGCCCCACGGACAGAACGATCACAGATACGCAGTATTTT
-	TRBD1	TRBV7-6	TRBJ2-3	CASSTGRGLVTQYF	TGTGCCAGCAGCACCGGTAGGGGGCTGGTTACGCAGTATTTT
few	-	TRBV6-1	TRBJ2-3	CASRLAILTDTQYF	TGTGCCAGCAGGCTAGCGATCCTCACAGATACGCAGTATTTT
once	-	TRBV6-2/TRBV6-3	TRBJ2-3	CASSYHLGRGDTDTQYF	TGTGCCAGCAGTTACCACCTAGGCAGGGGTGACACAGATACGCAGTATTTT